Sequencing of this T cell receptor beta chain was carried out in a study of blood T cell repertoires in COVID-19. Looking at the study overall: Acute-phase and convalescent COVID-19 samples originated in the United States, Italy and Spain.

Cohorts were assigned according to the clinical history that participants reported. Two negative PCRs, clearance, or symptom resolution had been documented for recovered Cohort 3 donors. Assay used: immunoSEQ multiplex PCR; TCRdb lists only in-frame clones, some missing. The sample consists of about 150,000 clones, around 82% of them appearing once. This clone was seen once. This CDR3 is built from 18 residues. After removal of 4 bases from V and 3 bases from J, the junction contained 11 bases not matched to a gene. CDR1 is MNHNS and CDR2 is SASEGT in the germline V gene. Sequenced sample: PBMCs or T cells enriched from blood (not recorded which). This receptor was taken from a woman in her forties or fifties who had recovered from COVID-19. The chain is built from TRBV6-1 and TRBJ2-7, with 14 positions matching TRBD2. The CDR3: CASSVSGTSGGLRYEQYF. CDR3 nucleotides: TGTGCCAGCAGTGTCTCCGGGACTAGCGGGGGCCTACGCTACGAGCAGTACTTC.